This T cell receptor beta chain emerged from a study of glioma-infiltrating T cells after dendritic cell vaccination. Across the study: Dendritic cells derived from monocytes and pulsed with autologous tumor lysate formed the vaccine.

The CDR3 sequence is 13 residues long. The V gene's germline CDR1 is GTSNPN and CDR2 SVGIG (reference sequence). The V gene lost 3 bases and the J gene lost 0 bases, with 8 bases spanning the gap. With regard to this clone: Antigen specificity is unknown.

Input was 2 to 2.5 ug genomic DNA, or all available if less. Primers: 60 V beta forward and 13 J beta reverse. Assay used: immunoSEQ multiplex PCR; TCRdb lists only in-frame clones, some missing. Of tens of thousands of clones listed, about 85% were seen once; the top ten hold 9.5% to 12%. Study-wide findings and caveats: Patients with more pretreatment TILs had longer time to progression and survival.

The chain is built from TRBV30 and TRBJ1-1, with D hard to call. This TCR was sampled from a human donor with glioblastoma. Sequences were derived from blood, sampled before dendritic cell vaccination. CDR3 sequence reads: CAWRVGLNTEAFF. CDR3 bases: TGTGCCTGGAGGGTTGGCTTGAACACTGAAGCTTTCTTT.